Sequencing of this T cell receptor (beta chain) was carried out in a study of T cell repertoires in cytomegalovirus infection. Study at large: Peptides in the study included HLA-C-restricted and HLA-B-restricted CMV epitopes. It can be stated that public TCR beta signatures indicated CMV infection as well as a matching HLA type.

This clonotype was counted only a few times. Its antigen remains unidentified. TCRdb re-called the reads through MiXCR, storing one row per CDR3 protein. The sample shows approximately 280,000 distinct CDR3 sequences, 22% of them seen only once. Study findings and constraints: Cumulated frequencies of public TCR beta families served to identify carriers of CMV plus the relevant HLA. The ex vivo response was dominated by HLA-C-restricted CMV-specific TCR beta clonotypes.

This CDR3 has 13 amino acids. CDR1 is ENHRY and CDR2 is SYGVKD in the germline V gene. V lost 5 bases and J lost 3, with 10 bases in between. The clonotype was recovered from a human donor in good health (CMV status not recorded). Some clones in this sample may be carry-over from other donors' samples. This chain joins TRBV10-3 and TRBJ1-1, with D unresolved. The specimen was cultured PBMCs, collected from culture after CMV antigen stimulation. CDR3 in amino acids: CAISTGPHTEAFF. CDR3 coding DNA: TGTGCCATCAGTACCGGACCTCACACTGAAGCTTTCTTT.